These 28 T cell receptor beta chains originate from one sample sequenced in a study of blood T cell repertoires in COVID-19. Profiled with immunoSEQ multiplex PCR; TCRdb holds only in-frame clones, not every one. Of around 190,000 clones listed, around 89% are singletons. The sample taken for sequencing was peripheral blood. These TCRs come from a man between 18 and 29 years old who had recovered from COVID-19.

The gene calls are TRBV5-4 and TRBJ1-2, with 9 positions matching TRBD1. Losses at the gene ends were 4 bases for V and 4 bases for J; bases not matched to a gene: 8. Germline V gives CDR1 SGHNT, CDR2 YYREEE (reference sequence). CDR3 length equals 15 residues. Written as DNA, the CDR3 is TGTGCCAGCAGCCCAAGGACAGGGGCGGGCTATGGCTACACCTTC. It is translated as CASSPRTGAGYGYTF. Together with reference TRBV5-4 and TRBJ1-2, the CDR3 gives the full variable domain: ETGVTQSPTHLIKTRGQQVTLRCSSQSGHNTVSWYQQALGQGPQFIFQYYREEENGRGNFPPRFSGLQFPNYSSELNVNALELDDSALYLCASSPRTGAGYGYTFGSGTRLTVV.

This sequence joins TRBV28 and TRBJ2-4, with 7 bases matching TRBD1. Germline V gene sequence: CDR1 MDHEN, CDR2 SYDVKM. With V trimmed by 6 bases and J by 0 bases, 5 bases remained unmatched. This CDR3 contains 15 residues. The CDR3 DNA sequence: TGTGCCAGCAGGCGGCGGACAGGAGCCAAAAACATTCAGTACTTC. Protein product: CASRRRTGAKNIQYF.

The chain is built from TRBV23-1 and TRBJ1-3; possible D gene TRBD1, 5 bases. TRBV23-1 is flagged as an ORF with uncertain function. The CDR3 has 13 residues. CDR3 amino acids: CGRGGDGGNTIYF. CDR3 nucleotide sequence: TGCGGCCGGGGAGGGGATGGAGGGAACACCATATATTTT.

The gene calls are TRBV2 and TRBJ2-2; no reliable D call. V gave up 5 bases and J gave up 1 base, with 8 bases separating them. This CDR3 spans 14 amino acids. Per the germline V gene, CDR1 is SNHLY and CDR2 is FYNNEI. CDR3 sequence (DNA): TGTGCCAGCAGTCGTATCAGGAACACCGGGGAGCTGTTTTTT. This translates into CASSRIRNTGELFF.

The genes are TRBV29-1 and TRBJ2-2; D remains unclear. The germline V gene encodes CDR1 SQVTM and CDR2 ANQGSEA. V gave up 2 bases and J gave up 4 bases, with 5 bases separating them. CDR3 length: 12 residues. The CDR3 nucleotides are TGCAGCGTTGAACGGGTCACCGGGGAGCTGTTTTTT. Encoded protein: CSVERVTGELFF.

The rearrangement joins TRBV19 to TRBJ2-1; the D is unclear. Germline-derived CDR1 and CDR2 are LNHDA and SQIVND (reference sequence). The CDR3 loop spans 11 amino acids. The V end lost 3 bases, the J end lost 8 bases, and 5 bases lay between the germline ends. CDR3 coding DNA: TGTGCCAGTAGTATTCAGGATGAGCAGTTCTTC. Encoded protein: CASSIQDEQFF.

V is TRBV6-6 and J is TRBJ1-6; D is undetermined. V was shortened by 7 bases and J by 8 bases, with 9 bases between the two germline ends. This CDR3 is built from 12 residues. CDR1 and CDR2 (germline): MNHNY, SVGAGI (reference sequence). The CDR3 protein is CASTKGDSPLHF. In DNA form, the CDR3 reads TGTGCCAGCACCAAGGGAGATTCACCCCTCCACTTT.

The gene calls are TRBV7-9 and TRBJ2-7; weak D call: TRBD2 (5 bases). V dropped 5 bases and J dropped 4 bases, with 15 bases sitting between them. The germline V gene encodes CDR1 SEHNR and CDR2 FQNEAQ (reference sequence). The CDR3 covers 14 residues. The chain's CDR3 is CASSPNRRPYEQYF. CDR3 in DNA: TGTGCCAGCAGCCCTAATAGGAGGCCATACGAGCAGTACTTC.

The count of this clone is one. V gene TRBV5-6 combines with J gene TRBJ2-1; D perhaps matches TRBD2 (5 bases). CDR3 length equals 11 residues. V was cut by 6 bases and J by 10 bases, with 11 bases left in between. The germline V gene encodes CDR1 SGHDT and CDR2 YYEEEE. CDR3 coding DNA: TGTGCCAGCACCTCCGGGATCGAGCAGTTCTTC. This sequence encodes CASTSGIEQFF.

CDR3 nucleotide sequence: TGTGCCAGCAGCCAACAGGGGCGATATACGCAGTATTTT. Its translation is CASSQQGRYTQYF. V gene TRBV12-3 or TRBV12-4 combines with J gene TRBJ2-3; TRBD1 matches 7 bases. Trimming removed 6 bases from V and 7 bases from J; junction bases left unmatched: 7. The CDR3 is 13 residues long.

The chain links TRBV6-2 or TRBV6-3 to TRBJ1-5; TRBD1 is a possible D gene (6 bases). This CDR3 is built from 17 residues. V shed 2 bases and J shed 6 bases, with 20 bases lying between them. Germline CDR1 is MNHEY and CDR2 is SVGEGT. The CDR3 region has the DNA TGTGCCAGCAGTTACATGACGGGACACACAAAGGGTCAGCCCCAGCATTTT. It encodes CASSYMTGHTKGQPQHF.

The rearrangement joins TRBV6-5 to TRBJ1-1, with D unresolved. CDR1 MNHEY and CDR2 SVGAGI come from the germline V gene. CDR3 length: 15 residues. V dropped 6 bases and J dropped 4 bases, with 18 bases sitting between them. DNA of the CDR3: TGTGCCAGCAGGTATAAAGACGGACTGCCCACTGAAGCTTTCTTT. It is translated as CASRYKDGLPTEAFF.

The V and J genes are TRBV6-5 and TRBJ1-4, with 7 bases fitting TRBD1. The CDR3 spans 15 residues. V was clipped by 0 bases and J by 10 bases; unmatched bases: 8. Germline V gene data show CDR1 as MNHEY and CDR2 as SVGAGI. The CDR3 is CASSYSRQGGGKLFF. The DNA of the CDR3 is TGTGCCAGCAGTTACTCCCGACAGGGAGGAGGAAAACTGTTTTTT.

This chain uses TRBV23-1 with TRBJ2-3, with D possibly matching TRBD1 (6 bases). TRBV23-1 qualifies as an ORF whose function is uncertain. Trimming took off 7 bases at V and 0 bases at J, with 14 bases between the two ends. There are 15 residues in the CDR3. The CDR3 sequence is CASTLTGISTDTQYF. DNA of the CDR3: TGCGCCAGCACTCTGACAGGCATTAGCACAGATACGCAGTATTTT.

The chain links TRBV28 to TRBJ2-1; 8 bases are a match to TRBD2. J gave up 7 bases and V 2 bases, and 4 bases lay outside the gene matches. The CDR3 has 14 residues. Germline values: CDR1 MDHEN, CDR2 SYDVKM. In DNA form, the CDR3 reads TGTGCCAGCAGTTTACCGGGAGGGCGGAATGAGCAGTTCTTC. This codes for CASSLPGGRNEQFF.

The chain is built from TRBV19 and TRBJ2-7, with 8 bases identical to TRBD1. The CDR3 extends over 15 amino acids. The V gene's germline CDR1 is LNHDA and CDR2 SQIVND (reference sequence). Trimming cost V 2 bases and J 5 bases; bases outside gene matches: 8. The CDR3 sequence: CASSIWTGSSHEQYF. CDR3 bases: TGTGCCAGTAGTATATGGACAGGGAGTTCCCACGAGCAGTACTTC. The variable domain in full, with the rest retrieved from reference TRBV19 and TRBJ2-7, is DGGITQSPKYLFRKEGQNVTLSCEQNLNHDAMYWYRQDPGQGLRLIYYSQIVNDFQKGDIAEGYSVSREKKESFPLTVTSAQKNPTAFYLCASSIWTGSSHEQYFGPGTRLTVT.

The chain uses TRBV19 and TRBJ2-4; D gene ambiguous. V was trimmed by 10 bases and J by 0 bases, leaving 19 bases between them. The germline gives CDR1 LNHDA, CDR2 SQIVND (reference sequence). The CDR3 has 16 residues. Here the CDR3 reads CATREAGGIAKNIQYF. The CDR3 coding sequence is TGTGCCACCCGAGAAGCTGGCGGCATAGCCAAAAACATTCAGTACTTC.

This sequence joins TRBV19 and TRBJ2-7, with D possibly matching TRBD1 (6 bases). Germline assignment: CDR1 LNHDA and CDR2 SQIVND (reference sequence). This CDR3 has 13 residues. V was shortened by 6 bases and J by 2 bases, with 11 bases between the two germline ends. CDR3 nucleotides: TGTGCCAGTAGGGACAGTGGAGCCTACGAGCAGTACTTC. It codes for CASRDSGAYEQYF.

The CDR3 DNA reads TGTGCCAGCAGCCAAGAGAGGTTAGCGGGAGGGCCGAATGATACGCAGTATTTT. Translated: CASSQERLAGGPNDTQYF. The rearrangement joins TRBV3-1 (or the pseudogene TRBV3-2) to TRBJ2-3; 11 bases map to TRBD2. There are 18 residues in the CDR3. Germline CDR1 reads LGHDT; CDR2 reads YNNKEL (reference sequence). After removal of 0 bases from V and 6 bases from J, the junction contained 11 bases not matched to a gene.

This clone was seen only once. The V call is TRBV19, the J call TRBJ2-2; TRBD2 aligns across 8 bases. Germline lookup yields CDR1 LNHDA and CDR2 SQIVND (reference sequence). V lost 5 bases to trimming and J lost 3 bases; unmatched junction nucleotides: 8. The CDR3 is made up of 16 amino acids. CDR3 in DNA: TGTGCCAGTAGTGAGGAGACTAGCGCCTACACCGGGGAGCTGTTTTTT. It encodes CASSEETSAYTGELFF.

The gene calls are TRBV3-1 (or the pseudogene TRBV3-2) and TRBJ1-2; 8 bases align to TRBD1. Trimming removed 2 bases from V and 8 bases from J; junction bases left unmatched: 7. This CDR3 region has 14 residues. Germline V gives CDR1 LGHDT, CDR2 YNNKEL (reference sequence). The CDR3 spells CASSQNQGARGYTF. In nucleotides, the CDR3 is TGTGCCAGCAGCCAAAATCAGGGGGCGAGGGGCTACACCTTC.

The chain has TRBV7-3 and TRBJ2-6; 8 bases map to TRBD2. With 4 bases clipped from V and 0 bases from J, the junction kept 5 bases outside the gene matches. This CDR3 region has 17 residues. CDR1 and CDR2 (germline): SGHTA, FQGTGA. For the CDR3, the DNA is TGTGCCAGCAGCTCCCGGGGGGGAAGCTCTGGGGCCAACGTCCTGACTTTC. Amino acid sequence: CASSSRGGSSGANVLTF. Using reference TRBV7-3 and TRBJ2-6 for the parts outside the CDR3, the full variable domain is GAGVSQTPSNKVTEKGKYVELRCDPISGHTALYWYRQSLGQGPEFLIYFQGTGAADDSGLPNDRFFAVRPEGSVSTLKIQRTERGDSAVYLCASSSRGGSSGANVLTFGAGSRLTVL.

The chain joins TRBV7-9 to TRBJ1-1; tentatively, D is TRBD1 (5 bases). V was pared by 7 bases and J by 2 bases, with 17 bases between. The germline V gene encodes CDR1 SEHNR and CDR2 FQNEAQ (reference sequence). The CDR3 runs 15 residues. As DNA, the CDR3 is TGTGCCAGCAATCACCCCCCTGACAGAAACACTGAAGCTTTCTTT. This encodes CASNHPPDRNTEAFF. Full variable domain (outside the CDR3, taken from reference TRBV7-9 and TRBJ1-1): DTGVSQNPRHKITKRGQNVTFRCDPISEHNRLYWYRQTLGQGPEFLTYFQNEAQLEKSRLLSDRFSAERPKGSFSTLEIQRTEQGDSAMYLCASNHPPDRNTEAFFGQGTRLTVV.

This clone has just one count. V gene TRBV4-3 combines with J gene TRBJ1-1; TRBD1 matches 7 bases. V lost 4 bases, J lost 6 bases, and 5 bases stayed unmatched. Germline V gives CDR1 LGHNA, CDR2 YSLEER. The CDR3 runs 13 residues. DNA for the CDR3: TGCGCCAGCAGCCCGGAGCAGGGGGCTGAAGCTTTCTTT. Translating it yields CASSPEQGAEAFF.

V and J are TRBV9 and TRBJ1-1, with D hard to call. CDR1 is SGDLS and CDR2 is YYNGEE in the germline V gene. The CDR3 contains 13 residues. V was cut by 0 bases and J by 3 bases, with 6 bases left in between. The CDR3 is CASSVGGDTEAFF. Here the CDR3 DNA reads TGTGCCAGCAGCGTAGGAGGTGACACTGAAGCTTTCTTT.

The chain carries TRBV6-2 or TRBV6-3 and TRBJ1-1, with a tentative D call TRBD1 (5 bases). CDR1 is MNHEY and CDR2 is SVGEGT in the germline V gene. Trimming removed 4 bases from V and 0 bases from J, with 15 bases in between. This CDR3 spans 16 amino acids. In DNA, the CDR3 is TGTGCCAGCAGTTCTTACAGGACGACCATGAACACTGAAGCTTTCTTT. It codes for CASSSYRTTMNTEAFF.

The chain uses TRBV5-5 and TRBJ1-3; weak D call: TRBD1 (5 bases). CDR3 length: 14 amino acids. Trimming cost V 4 bases and J 0 bases, with 8 bases left between them. The V gene's germline CDR1 is SGHKS and CDR2 YYEKEE (reference sequence). The CDR3 DNA follows: TGTGCCAGCAGCCTCCAGGGCTCTGGAAACACCATATATTTT. Translating it yields CASSLQGSGNTIYF.

The gene calls are TRBV3-1 (or the pseudogene TRBV3-2) and TRBJ2-5; a weak D match, TRBD2 (5 bases). The CDR3 runs to 16 residues. Germline V gives CDR1 LGHDT, CDR2 YNNKEL (reference sequence). V was clipped by 2 bases and J by 0 bases, with 13 bases between them. This CDR3 is CASSQRRGLHQETQYF. Written as DNA, the CDR3 is TGTGCCAGCAGCCAACGGAGAGGGCTACACCAAGAGACCCAGTACTTC.